Listed here are 18 T cell receptor beta chains from one sample, sequenced in a study of cytomegalovirus exposure and HLA in healthy donors. Sequencing was performed with immunoSEQ multiplex PCR; in TCRdb, only in-frame clones are kept and a portion is missing. The sample holds 330,000 or so clones, 86% seen once. The sequenced material came from PBMCs. The receptors were sampled from a woman between 18 and 29 years old in good health and CMV-seronegative.

The rearrangement uses TRBV5-4 and TRBJ1-1; D might be TRBD1 (5 bases). Germline V lookup: CDR1 SGHNT, CDR2 YYREEE (reference sequence). The length of the CDR3 is 15 residues. Trimming cost V 4 bases and J 2 bases, with 15 bases left between them. CDR3 loop: CASSRHGGTNTEAFF. The DNA for the CDR3 is TGTGCCAGCAGCCGCCATGGGGGGACCAACACTGAAGCTTTCTTT.

The chain recombines TRBV10-3 with TRBJ2-7, with D perhaps matching TRBD1 (6 bases). Looked up from germline, CDR1 is ENHRY and CDR2 is SYGVKD. V was clipped by 0 bases and J by 0 bases, with 15 bases between them. This CDR3 has 17 residues. This chain's CDR3 is CAISESLTGPNSYEQYF. CDR3 in DNA: TGTGCCATCAGTGAGTCCCTAACAGGGCCGAACTCCTACGAGCAGTACTTC.

This rearrangement joins TRBV5-1 to TRBJ1-5; TRBD1 matches 7 bases. This CDR3 comprises 15 residues. V was pared by 5 bases and J by 1 base, with 6 bases of the junction left unmatched. Looked up from germline, CDR1 is SGHRS and CDR2 is YFSETQ. The CDR3 protein is CASRWGQMSNQPQHF. The CDR3, as DNA: TGCGCCAGCAGGTGGGGACAGATGAGCAATCAGCCCCAGCATTTT. Variable domain in full (rest from reference TRBV5-1 and TRBJ1-5): KAGVTQTPRYLIKTRGQQVTLSCSPISGHRSVSWYQQTPGQGLQFLFEYFSETQRNKGNFPGRFSGRQFSNSRSEMNVSTLELGDSALYLCASRWGQMSNQPQHFGDGTRLSIL.

The V and J genes are TRBV7-2 and TRBJ2-7, with TRBD1 as a possible D gene (6 bases). Per germline, CDR1 SGHTA and CDR2 FQGNSA. The CDR3 has 13 amino acids. V lost 11 bases and J 2 bases, leaving 16 bases between the germline ends. The CDR3 loop reads CASARDIAYEQYF. CDR3 sequence (DNA): TGTGCCTCTGCCCGGGACATTGCCTACGAGCAGTACTTC.

A word on this clone: Other nucleotide sequences from this sample produce the same CDR3. This chain links TRBV5-6 with TRBJ2-5; D unresolved. The CDR3 is 13 amino acids. V lost 0 bases and J 1 base, leaving 4 bases between the germline ends. Germline V gives CDR1 SGHDT, CDR2 YYEEEE. DNA of the CDR3: TGTGCCAGCAGCTTGGCCCTCCAAGAGACCCAGTACTTC. It specifies CASSLALQETQYF.

The genes are TRBV19 and TRBJ1-2; D is uncertain. V was pared by 2 bases and J by 4 bases, with 11 bases between. Looked up from germline, CDR1 is LNHDA and CDR2 is SQIVND (reference sequence). CDR3 length: 14 residues. The CDR3, as DNA: TGTGCCAGTAGTATATTCGCGCCTCCCTATGGCTACACCTTC. Its translation is CASSIFAPPYGYTF.

The rearrangement uses TRBV27 and TRBJ1-4; a possible D gene is TRBD1 (5 bases). The CDR3 runs to 14 residues. Germline V gene lookup returns CDR1 MNHEY and CDR2 SMNVEV (reference sequence). The germline V and J ends were trimmed by 3 bases and 7 bases, with 12 bases remaining between them. The CDR3: CASSFQGMGEKLFF. DNA of the CDR3: TGTGCCAGCAGTTTTCAGGGTATGGGTGAAAAACTGTTTTTT.

V gene TRBV6-5 combines with J gene TRBJ2-1; D might be TRBD2 (5 bases). V shed 5 bases and J shed 4 bases, with 12 bases lying between them. The CDR3 consists of 14 residues. The V gene's germline CDR1 is MNHEY and CDR2 SVGAGI. CDR3 sequence reads: CASSTPRGYNEQFF. CDR3 coding DNA: TGTGCCAGCAGTACCCCGCGCGGGTACAATGAGCAGTTCTTC.

The chain links TRBV27 to TRBJ2-1; 7 bases line up with TRBD1. V gave up 6 bases and J gave up 3 bases; unmatched junction bases: 5. Germline V gene data show CDR1 as MNHEY and CDR2 as SMNVEV (reference sequence). The CDR3 consists of 14 residues. CDR3 DNA: TGTGCCAGCAGACAGGGGACGAGCTACAATGAGCAGTTCTTC. Translating gives CASRQGTSYNEQFF.

The chain carries TRBV5-1 and TRBJ2-1; 9 nucleotides match TRBD2. This CDR3 comprises 16 residues. Looked up from germline, CDR1 is SGHRS and CDR2 is YFSETQ. Trimming cost V 7 bases and J 4 bases; bases outside gene matches: 12. This CDR3 is CASGLGVSGSYNEQFF. DNA of the CDR3: TGCGCCAGCGGGCTGGGAGTTAGCGGGAGTTACAATGAGCAGTTCTTC.

This clone was recorded only once. The chain couples TRBV6-1 to TRBJ1-1; a weak D match, TRBD1 (5 bases). This CDR3 has 12 residues. V was cut by 7 bases and J by 1 base, with 7 bases left in between. Germline lookup yields CDR1 MNHNS and CDR2 SASEGT. CDR3 sequence: CASKRGNTEAFF. The CDR3, as DNA: TGTGCCAGCAAAAGGGGGAACACTGAAGCTTTCTTT.

This chain links TRBV5-6 with TRBJ2-3; 12 bases are shared with TRBD2. After removal of 4 bases from V and 2 bases from J, the junction contained 5 bases not matched to a gene. The CDR3 is 16 amino acids. Germline V gives CDR1 SGHDT, CDR2 YYEEEE. The CDR3 region is CASSPRLAGVTDTQYF. CDR3 nucleotides: TGTGCCAGCAGCCCGAGACTAGCGGGGGTCACAGATACGCAGTATTTT.

V usage is TRBV2 and J usage is TRBJ2-7; a possible D gene is TRBD1 (6 bases). V was clipped by 6 bases and J by 0 bases, with 9 bases between them. The CDR3 sequence is 13 residues long. CDR1 is SNHLY, CDR2 FYNNEI, per germline. The DNA for the CDR3 is TGTGCCAGCAGCCGGGACATCTCCTACGAGCAGTACTTC. This encodes CASSRDISYEQYF.

As to this clone: The junction shows a germline mismatch at one end, possibly a read error. The rearrangement joins TRBV7-7 to TRBJ2-5, with a possible D match to TRBD2 (5 bases). The CDR3 is 14 amino acids. Germline-derived CDR1 and CDR2 are SSHAT and FNYEAQ (reference sequence). CDR3 in amino acids: CASSSSGVGETQYF. The CDR3 DNA follows: TGTGCTAGCAGCTCAAGCGGAGTGGGGGAGACCCAGTACTTC.

J is TRBJ1-5 and V is TRBV27; 9 nucleotides align to TRBD1. The germline gives CDR1 MNHEY, CDR2 SMNVEV (reference sequence). Trimming removed 4 bases from V and 5 bases from J; junction bases left unmatched: 3. The CDR3 has 14 amino acids. The DNA of the CDR3 is TGTGCCAGCAGTTCCGACAGGGGGTATCAGCCCCAGCATTTT. Encoded protein: CASSSDRGYQPQHF.

This rearrangement joins TRBV7-2 to TRBJ1-2, with D possibly matching TRBD1 (5 bases). Trimming took 7 bases from V and 0 from J, leaving 12 bases between them. Germline CDR1 SGHTA, CDR2 FQGNSA. This CDR3 region has 14 residues. The CDR3 here is CASTTQGSNYGYTF. CDR3 DNA sequence: TGTGCCAGCACCACGCAGGGTTCTAACTATGGCTACACCTTC.

At least ten counts were recorded for this clone. V gene TRBV2 combines with J gene TRBJ2-2, with 8 bases fitting TRBD2. Losses at the gene ends were 6 bases for V and 6 bases for J; bases not matched to a gene: 3. The CDR3 contains 13 residues. Germline lookup yields CDR1 SNHLY and CDR2 FYNNEI. CDR3 nucleotides: TGTGCCAGCAGGCGGGGGGTGGCCGGGGAGCTGTTTTTT. Translating gives CASRRGVAGELFF.

CDR3 loop: CASSPLAGVGNEQFF. The DNA of the CDR3 is TGTGCCAGCTCACCTCTAGCGGGAGTGGGCAATGAGCAGTTCTTC. V and J are TRBV18 and TRBJ2-1; 10 bases fit TRBD2. The CDR3 is 15 amino acids. The junction had 5 bases not matched to a gene; V was cut back by 3 bases and J by 6 bases. CDR1 and CDR2 (germline): KGHSH, LQKENI.